This entry lists 23 T cell receptor beta chains sequenced from one sample in a study of blood T cell repertoires in COVID-19 (TCRdb year 2020). The method behind the library was the immunoSEQ multiplex PCR assay. TCRdb provides this immuneACCESS table in a form limited to in-frame rearrangements. Some clones are lacking; in checked studies, under half of them reflect an unresolved V gene, and why the rest are absent is not known. This sample lists fewer than 350,000 clones; 65% to 90% were detected once. The ten top clones hold 4% to 5.5% of the sample. Material for sequencing was PBMCs or T cells enriched from blood (not recorded which). The source of these receptors is a woman in her 40s with acute COVID-19.

The chain joins TRBV9 to TRBJ1-4, with D uncertain. This CDR3 has 16 amino acids. Trimming removed 2 bases at V and 3 bases at J, with 14 bases between. Germline lookup yields CDR1 SGDLS and CDR2 YYNGEE. CDR3 DNA: TGTGCCAGCAGCGTTCGCCCAGCGGACTCTAATGAAAAACTGTTTTTT. This translates into CASSVRPADSNEKLFF.

The chain links TRBV6-5 to TRBJ2-1; a weak D match, TRBD1 (6 bases). The germline V gene encodes CDR1 MNHEY and CDR2 SVGAGI. The CDR3 totals 15 residues. The V end was cut by 6 bases, the J end by 3 bases, with 15 bases between. The DNA of the CDR3 is TGTGCCAGCAGCTCCCCGGACAGAAACTACAATGAGCAGTTCTTC. It is translated as CASSSPDRNYNEQFF.

V and J are TRBV19 and TRBJ1-2, with a possible D match to TRBD1 (5 bases). CDR1 is LNHDA and CDR2 is SQIVND in the germline V gene (reference sequence). CDR3 length equals 14 residues. Trimming cost V 3 bases and J 8 bases, with 16 bases left between them. CDR3 sequence (DNA): TGTGCCAGTAGTATGCGGAGAAGGGGCCCAGGCTACACCTTC. It is translated as CASSMRRRGPGYTF.

The gene calls are TRBV19 and TRBJ1-1; D unclear. Germline V gene lookup returns CDR1 LNHDA and CDR2 SQIVND (reference sequence). Trimming removed 10 bases from V and 4 bases from J, with 16 bases in between. CDR3 length: 13 amino acids. Here the CDR3 reads CAISRRGGTEAFF. The CDR3 bases are TGTGCCATCAGTCGCCGGGGAGGCACTGAAGCTTTCTTT.

The sample holds a few counts of this clone. V gene TRBV9 combines with J gene TRBJ1-3; perhaps TRBD1 as D (5 bases). From germline, CDR1 is SGDLS and CDR2 YYNGEE. Trimming cost V 7 bases and J 3 bases, with 11 bases left between them. The CDR3 covers 13 residues. In nucleotides, the CDR3 is TGTGCCAGCGCGGCGGACATTGGAAACACCATATATTTT. This encodes CASAADIGNTIYF.

This chain links TRBV25-1 with TRBJ2-7; no definite D call. CDR3 length: 13 amino acids. Deletions cut 7 bases from V and 3 bases from J, with 13 bases between. Germline CDR1 is MGHDK and CDR2 is SYGVNS. The CDR3 reads CASTQHGFYEQYF. CDR3 coding DNA: TGTGCCAGCACGCAGCACGGGTTCTACGAGCAGTACTTC.

This chain connects TRBV7-9 to TRBJ2-2, with 8 bases lining up with TRBD1. J gave up 1 base and V 2 bases, and 6 bases lay outside the gene matches. Per germline, CDR1 SEHNR and CDR2 FQNEAQ (reference sequence). There are 17 residues in the CDR3. CDR3 bases: TGTGCCAGCAGCTTACCCCACGGACAGGGGAACACCGGGGAGCTGTTTTTT. Protein: CASSLPHGQGNTGELFF. Combining the CDR3 with reference TRBV7-9 and TRBJ2-2 gives the whole variable domain DTGVSQNPRHKITKRGQNVTFRCDPISEHNRLYWYRQTLGQGPEFLTYFQNEAQLEKSRLLSDRFSAERPKGSFSTLEIQRTEQGDSAMYLCASSLPHGQGNTGELFFGEGSRLTVL.

The chain uses TRBV7-2 and TRBJ1-4; perhaps TRBD1 as D (6 bases). The CDR3 sequence is 16 residues long. The V gene's germline CDR1 is SGHTA and CDR2 FQGNSA. V was pared by 5 bases and J by 5 bases, with 18 bases between. The CDR3 DNA is TGTGCCAGCAGCCAAGGACAGCCTGCCCCGAATGAAAAACTGTTTTTT. Translation: CASSQGQPAPNEKLFF.

In nucleotides, the CDR3 is TGTGCCAGCAGCGTAACAAGCCTCGGGGACGAGCAGTACTTC. This codes for CASSVTSLGDEQYF. The chain combines TRBV9 with TRBJ2-7, with D possibly TRBD2 on 5 matching bases. CDR3 length: 14 residues. Trimming removed 1 base at V and 5 bases at J, with 13 bases between. Germline V CDR1 and CDR2: SGDLS, YYNGEE. Full variable domain (remainder filled in from reference TRBV9 and TRBJ2-7): DSGVTQTPKHLITATGQRVTLRCSPRSGDLSVYWYQQSLDQGLQFLIQYYNGEERAKGNILERFSAQQFPDLHSELNLSSLELGDSALYFCASSVTSLGDEQYFGPGTRLTVT.

The chain couples TRBV6-2 or TRBV6-3 to TRBJ1-6; possible D gene TRBD1, 6 bases. With 2 bases removed from V and 10 bases from J, the gap between germline ends came to 15 bases. Germline CDR1 reads MNHEY; CDR2 reads SVGEGT. The CDR3 covers 15 residues. The CDR3: CASSYGGGYVSPLHF. In DNA form, the CDR3 reads TGTGCCAGCAGTTACGGTGGGGGCTATGTCTCACCCCTCCACTTT.

The gene calls are TRBV19 and TRBJ2-5, with 8 bases identical to TRBD2. V lost 5 bases to trimming and J lost 5 bases; unmatched junction nucleotides: 16. This CDR3 comprises 17 residues. Germline values: CDR1 LNHDA, CDR2 SQIVND (reference sequence). The CDR3 region is CASSYRIRTGGMETQYF. The CDR3 coding sequence is TGTGCCAGTAGTTATAGAATCCGGACGGGGGGGATGGAGACCCAGTACTTC.

The chain joins TRBV24-1 to TRBJ2-7, with a tentative D call TRBD2 (5 bases). The CDR3 spans 12 residues. With 1 base removed from V and 5 bases from J, the gap between germline ends came to 5 bases. Germline V gene lookup returns CDR1 KGHDR and CDR2 SFDVKD. The CDR3 loop reads CATSDLADEQYF. CDR3 sequence (DNA): TGTGCCACCAGTGATTTAGCGGACGAGCAGTACTTC.

This clone was counted once. This chain connects TRBV2 to TRBJ1-1; 10 bases line up with TRBD1. The CDR3 extends over 13 amino acids. V dropped 8 bases and J dropped 4; count of bases not matched to a gene: 4. CDR1 and CDR2 from the germline V gene are SNHLY and FYNNEI. The CDR3 spells CASERQGATEAFF. In DNA, the CDR3 is TGTGCCAGCGAAAGACAGGGGGCCACTGAAGCTTTCTTT.

The J gene is TRBJ1-5, the V gene TRBV4-1, with a weak D call TRBD1 (6 bases). Germline-derived CDR1 and CDR2 are MGHRA and YSYEKL. The CDR3 length is 16 residues. The V and J ends lost 5 bases and 3 bases respectively, with 17 bases between them. As DNA, the CDR3 is TGCGCCAGCAGCTCCCAGGGGTCAGGGACCAATCAGCCCCAGCATTTT. Amino acids: CASSSQGSGTNQPQHF.

The chain employs TRBV28 and TRBJ1-5; 7 positions match TRBD1. CDR1 is MDHEN and CDR2 is SYDVKM in the germline V gene. The CDR3 runs to 14 residues. With V trimmed by 2 bases and J by 5 bases, 3 bases remained unmatched. CDR3 sequence: CASSLQTGHQPQHF. CDR3 sequence (DNA): TGTGCCAGCAGTTTACAGACAGGGCATCAGCCCCAGCATTTT.

The V and J genes are TRBV28 and TRBJ2-1; D is perhaps TRBD2 (5 bases). This CDR3 is 14 amino acids long. CDR1 is MDHEN, CDR2 SYDVKM, per germline. V was pared by 7 bases and J by 3 bases, with 13 bases between. The CDR3: CASTSRGSYNEQFF. The CDR3 DNA is TGTGCCAGCACTTCTAGAGGGAGCTACAATGAGCAGTTCTTC. Combining the CDR3 with reference TRBV28 and TRBJ2-1 gives the whole variable domain DVKVTQSSRYLVKRTGEKVFLECVQDMDHENMFWYRQDPGLGLRLIYFSYDVKMKEKGDIPEGYSVSREKKERFSLILESASTNQTSMYLCASTSRGSYNEQFFGPGTRLTVL.

The V call is TRBV29-1, the J call TRBJ2-3; D is ambiguous. The V gene's germline CDR1 is SQVTM and CDR2 ANQGSEA. V was shortened by 3 bases and J by 0 bases, with 10 bases between the two germline ends. The CDR3 totals 14 residues. The CDR3 region has the DNA TGCAGCGTTGAGTTTGGGCTTAGCACAGATACGCAGTATTTT. Amino acids: CSVEFGLSTDTQYF.

This clone is a singleton in its sample. This rearrangement joins TRBV6-2 or TRBV6-3 to TRBJ2-2; D might be TRBD2 (6 bases). V lost 5 bases and J lost 7, with 14 bases in between. The germline V gene encodes CDR1 MNHEY and CDR2 SVGEGT. CDR3 size: 14 residues. For the CDR3, the DNA is TGTGCCAGCAGTCCGAGTGTGGGGGGCGGGGAGCTGTTTTTT. Residues: CASSPSVGGGELFF.

The CDR3 coding sequence is TGTGCCAGCAGCCCCGGAGTTTTGGGCACTGAAGCTTTCTTT. It encodes CASSPGVLGTEAFF. The genes are TRBV7-2 and TRBJ1-1; the D is unclear. This CDR3 has 14 amino acids. CDR1 is SGHTA and CDR2 is FQGNSA in the germline V gene. The germline V and J ends were trimmed by 5 bases and 4 bases, with 14 bases remaining between them.

The rearrangement joins TRBV19 to TRBJ2-7, with 8 nucleotides matching TRBD2. Germline V gene data show CDR1 as LNHDA and CDR2 as SQIVND (reference sequence). The trim removed 9 bases at V and 2 bases at J, leaving 9 bases unmatched. The CDR3 is 14 residues long. Written as DNA, the CDR3 is TGTGCCAGCCGCCAGCGGGAGTTTCCCTACGAGCAGTACTTC. It is translated as CASRQREFPYEQYF.

V and J are TRBV3-1 (or the pseudogene TRBV3-2) and TRBJ1-6; no firm D call. V was shortened by 1 base and J by 3 bases, with 4 bases between the two germline ends. The CDR3 has 14 amino acids. The germline V gene encodes CDR1 LGHDT and CDR2 YNNKEL (reference sequence). The CDR3 region is CASSQGGYNSPLHF. CDR3 sequence (DNA): TGTGCCAGCAGCCAAGGCGGCTATAATTCACCCCTCCACTTT.

This CDR3 is CASSLGLAGEGDFFEQYF. The CDR3 nucleotides are TGTGCCAGCAGTTTGGGACTAGCGGGAGAGGGGGACTTCTTCGAGCAGTACTTC. The chain uses TRBV27 and TRBJ2-7; 14 nucleotides agree with TRBD2. Germline loops: CDR1 MNHEY, CDR2 SMNVEV (reference sequence). CDR3 length equals 18 residues. V trimming: 3 bases; J trimming: 6 bases; junction bases outside the gene matches: 13.

V usage is TRBV19 and J usage is TRBJ1-4; D unclear. The CDR3 length is 14 residues. The germline gives CDR1 LNHDA, CDR2 SQIVND (reference sequence). Trimming left V 8 bases short and J 2 bases short, with 12 bases between. CDR3 in amino acids: CASSKAGTNEKLFF. The CDR3 bases are TGTGCCAGTTCCAAGGCCGGGACTAATGAAAAACTGTTTTTT.